The next 15 T cell receptor beta chains were all read from a single sample in a study of cytomegalovirus exposure and HLA in healthy donors. Clones were read by immunoSEQ multiplex PCR, and TCRdb kept only the in-frame ones, dropping some. This sample has about 140,000 clones, with about 86% found just once. The sequenced sample was PBMCs. These receptors were obtained from a man aged 18-30 years in good health and CMV-seronegative.

The chain combines TRBV11-2 with TRBJ2-5; 7 nucleotides line up with TRBD2. V was clipped by 4 bases and J by 4 bases; unmatched bases: 15. The V gene's germline CDR1 is SGHAT and CDR2 FQNNGV. CDR3 length equals 17 residues. The CDR3 region has the DNA TGTGCCAGCAGCTCTCGAGGTTTCGCGGGAGATAGAGAGACCCAGTACTTC. Translation gives CASSSRGFAGDRETQYF.

The V gene is TRBV14, the J gene TRBJ2-1; no clear D gene. CDR1 SGHDN and CDR2 FVKESK come from the germline V gene. The CDR3 totals 16 residues. Trimming took off 4 bases at V and 3 bases at J, with 16 bases between the two ends. The DNA for the CDR3 is TGTGCCAGCAGCCGACACAAAACCGTCGTCTACAATGAGCAGTTCTTC. Its translation: CASSRHKTVVYNEQFF.

The rearrangement links TRBV7-2 to TRBJ1-5; possibly TRBD1 for D (6 bases). Germline V gene data show CDR1 as SGHTA and CDR2 as FQGNSA. The CDR3 contains 15 residues. Deletions cut 0 bases from V and 7 bases from J, with 13 bases between. The CDR3 sequence: CASSLAGHRSQPQHF. CDR3 DNA: TGTGCCAGCAGCTTAGCGGGACACCGAAGCCAGCCCCAGCATTTT.

The chain employs TRBV19 and TRBJ2-4, with 10 positions matching TRBD1. Germline trimming cut 5 bases from V and 0 bases from J; bases unmatched to any gene: 7. The CDR3 length is 17 residues. Germline CDR1 LNHDA, CDR2 SQIVND (reference sequence). As DNA, the CDR3 is TGTGCCAGTAGTTCCCGACAGGGGGCGTTAGCCAAAAACATTCAGTACTTC. Protein product: CASSSRQGALAKNIQYF.

V and J are TRBV2 and TRBJ1-2, with 10 nucleotides matching TRBD1. V lost 2 bases and J lost 3; bases outside the gene matches: 12. The length of the CDR3 is 18 residues. Germline V lookup: CDR1 SNHLY, CDR2 FYNNEI. This CDR3 reads CASSETGYDRGPYYGYTF. CDR3 DNA: TGTGCCAGCAGTGAAACAGGATATGACAGGGGGCCGTACTATGGCTACACCTTC.

The chain recombines TRBV6-1 with TRBJ1-1; D uncertain. Germline V CDR1 and CDR2: MNHNS, SASEGT. This CDR3 spans 14 amino acids. Trimming pared 2 bases from V and 2 bases from J, leaving 9 bases between. The CDR3 loop is CASSEPGLNTEAFF. The DNA of the CDR3 is TGTGCCAGCAGTGAACCGGGTCTAAACACTGAAGCTTTCTTT.

The V and J genes are TRBV9 and TRBJ2-1, with a weak D call TRBD2 (6 bases). The CDR3 contains 12 residues. Germline V CDR1 and CDR2: SGDLS, YYNGEE. Between the trimmed V and J ends, which lost 7 bases and 1 base, there was a span of 6 bases. CDR3 residues: CASGTSYNEQFF. Written as DNA, the CDR3 is TGTGCCAGCGGGACTTCCTACAATGAGCAGTTCTTC.

The V gene is TRBV28, the J gene TRBJ1-4; a possible D gene is TRBD1 (5 bases). The V end was cut by 5 bases, the J end by 4 bases, with 23 bases between. CDR3 length: 18 amino acids. Germline V CDR1 and CDR2: MDHEN, SYDVKM. This CDR3 is CASSPHPSLGTDNEKLFF. In DNA, the CDR3 is TGTGCCAGCAGTCCCCACCCCAGCCTCGGGACTGATAATGAAAAACTGTTTTTT.

This chain links TRBV29-1 with TRBJ2-5; 10 nucleotides match TRBD2. V shed 4 bases and J 4 bases; nucleotides not matched to a gene: 9. Germline CDR1 and CDR2: SQVTM and ANQGSEA. The CDR3 has 15 residues. The CDR3: CSVVWLAGASETQYF. The CDR3 bases are TGCAGCGTTGTTTGGCTAGCGGGAGCATCAGAGACCCAGTACTTC. Complete variable domain (other parts from reference TRBV29-1 and TRBJ2-5): SAVISQKPSRDICQRGTSLTIQCQVDSQVTMMFWYRQQPGQSLTLIATANQGSEATYESGFVIDKFPISRPNLTFSTLTVSNMSPEDSSIYLCSVVWLAGASETQYFGPGTRLLVL.

The chain is built from TRBV19 and TRBJ1-2; maybe TRBD1 (6 bases). Trimming shortened V by 6 bases and J by 7 bases, and 18 bases separated the two germline ends. Germline-derived CDR1 and CDR2 are LNHDA and SQIVND (reference sequence). There are 14 residues in the CDR3. CDR3 in DNA: TGTGCCAGTAGGACCCCGGGGGGGGCTCGTGGCTACACCTTC. Translation: CASRTPGGARGYTF.

V and J are TRBV6-6 and TRBJ2-7; 11 nucleotides match TRBD2. CDR1 and CDR2 from the germline V gene are MNHNY and SVGAGI (reference sequence). V lost 8 bases and J lost 5; bases outside the gene matches: 14. The CDR3 contains 16 residues. CDR3 residues: CASHDIAGGPLDEQYF. DNA of the CDR3: TGTGCCAGCCATGACATAGCGGGAGGGCCGTTGGACGAGCAGTACTTC.

The gene calls are TRBV18 and TRBJ2-1, with TRBD2 matching 10 bases. Germline values: CDR1 KGHSH, CDR2 LQKENI. The ends lost 4 bases at V and 0 bases at J; junction bases unmatched: 15. The length of the CDR3 is 20 residues. Here the CDR3 DNA reads TGTGCCAGCTCACAAATGTTAAGCGGGAGGGTAGGCAGCTCCTACAATGAGCAGTTCTTC. Translating gives CASSQMLSGRVGSSYNEQFF.

V gene TRBV6-1 combines with J gene TRBJ1-1, with D perhaps matching TRBD1 (6 bases). The CDR3 is 15 amino acids. V was trimmed by 8 bases and J by 0 bases, leaving 16 bases between them. The germline CDR1 and CDR2 sequences are MNHNS and SASEGT. Here the CDR3 reads CASGPGDYMNTEAFF. Written as DNA, the CDR3 is TGTGCCAGCGGGCCAGGGGACTATATGAACACTGAAGCTTTCTTT.

The chain employs TRBV7-9 and TRBJ1-4, with 7 bases matching TRBD1. Losses at the gene ends were 5 bases for V and 7 bases for J; bases not matched to a gene: 7. Germline CDR1 is SEHNR and CDR2 is FQNEAQ (reference sequence). The CDR3 totals 14 residues. The DNA for the CDR3 is TGTGCCAGCAGCACCACAGGGGTGGGTGAAAAACTGTTTTTT. This sequence encodes CASSTTGVGEKLFF.

This rearrangement joins TRBV10-2 to TRBJ1-4; no firm D call. CDR3 length: 14 amino acids. CDR1 is WSHSY and CDR2 is SAAADI in the germline V gene. Trimming took 3 bases from V and 3 from J, leaving 8 bases between them. CDR3 in amino acids: CASSEQVPNEKLFF. The CDR3 coding sequence is TGCGCCAGCAGTGAACAAGTTCCTAATGAAAAACTGTTTTTT.